These 18 T cell receptor beta chains were all obtained from the same sample, sequenced in a study of T cells in localized non-small cell lung cancer. Method: immunoSEQ multiplex PCR; TCRdb's copy keeps in-frame clones and lacks some. Among around 83,000 clones, approximately 88% were seen once, and the ten largest hold more than 14%. Sample: peripheral blood, taken before any cancer treatment. Source of these receptors: a man aged 35 to 69 with stage I squamous cell lung carcinoma.

The chain has TRBV11-1 and TRBJ2-2, with 7 bases fitting TRBD2. Germline V gene data show CDR1 as SGHAT and CDR2 as FQDESV (reference sequence). The J segment lost 6 bases and the V segment lost 2 bases, leaving 6 bases of the junction unmatched. The CDR3 is 15 amino acids. CDR3 loop: CASSLIGGGAGELFF. In DNA, the CDR3 is TGTGCCAGCAGCTTAATCGGGGGAGGGGCCGGGGAGCTGTTTTTT.

The V call is TRBV5-4, the J call TRBJ2-7; 9 bases align to TRBD1. J lost 6 bases, V lost 5 bases, and 6 bases had no gene match. The CDR3 has 13 amino acids. The germline V gene has CDR1 SGHNT and CDR2 YYREEE (reference sequence). CDR3 coding DNA: TGTGCCAGCAGAGGACAGGGGTCTGCCGAGCAGTACTTC. As protein: CASRGQGSAEQYF.

This rearrangement joins TRBV7-9 to TRBJ1-6; the D gene is possibly TRBD1 (6 bases). CDR3 size: 18 residues. From germline, CDR1 is SEHNR and CDR2 FQNEAQ (reference sequence). Trimming took 1 base from V and 9 from J, leaving 22 bases between them. Here the CDR3 DNA reads TGTGCCAGCAGCTTAGGACCGTTGGGGGCAGGGCGAGGTTCACCCCTCCACTTT. This sequence encodes CASSLGPLGAGRGSPLHF.

The chain has TRBV5-1 and TRBJ2-7; D unclear. The V end was cut by 2 bases, the J end by 5 bases, with 20 bases between. The germline CDR1 and CDR2 sequences are SGHRS and YFSETQ. The CDR3 is made up of 16 amino acids. This CDR3 is CASSFSGRRFGDEQYF. CDR3 in DNA: TGCGCCAGCAGCTTTTCCGGTCGCAGGTTCGGAGACGAGCAGTACTTC.

This chain links TRBV10-3 with TRBJ1-5; D might be TRBD1 (5 bases). The V and J ends lost 0 bases and 11 bases respectively, with 14 bases between them. Germline V gene lookup returns CDR1 ENHRY and CDR2 SYGVKD. The CDR3 totals 14 residues. The CDR3 loop reads CAISESSGAFTQHF. In DNA, the CDR3 is TGTGCCATCAGTGAGTCCTCCGGGGCGTTTACCCAGCATTTT.

This clone has more than one count but fewer than ten. The chain carries TRBV9 and TRBJ2-5, with D maybe TRBD1 (6 bases). Germline assignment: CDR1 SGDLS and CDR2 YYNGEE. This CDR3 is 15 amino acids long. The germline V and J ends were trimmed by 3 bases and 5 bases, with 17 bases remaining between them. CDR3 sequence reads: CASSANLQGRETQYF. CDR3 nucleotides: TGTGCCAGCAGCGCGAACCTACAGGGTAGGGAGACCCAGTACTTC.

The gene calls are TRBV9 and TRBJ1-1; D remains ambiguous. With 5 bases removed from V and 0 bases from J, the gap between germline ends came to 11 bases. Germline loops: CDR1 SGDLS, CDR2 YYNGEE. This CDR3 region has 14 residues. CDR3 DNA sequence: TGTGCCAGCAGGCCCCCCCTTATGAACACTGAAGCTTTCTTT. Its protein is CASRPPLMNTEAFF.

The V gene is TRBV7-3, the J gene TRBJ2-7, with 11 bases that match TRBD1. With V trimmed by 5 bases and J by 5 bases, 8 bases remained unmatched. This CDR3 region has 15 residues. CDR1 SGHTA and CDR2 FQGTGA come from the germline V gene. The chain's CDR3 is CASSRTGGRGHEQYF. In DNA form, the CDR3 reads TGTGCCAGCAGCAGGACAGGGGGCCGCGGTCACGAGCAGTACTTC.

The chain couples TRBV4-2 to TRBJ2-3; D may be TRBD1 or TRBD2 (6 bases each). CDR1 is LGHNA, CDR2 YNFKEQ, per germline. The CDR3 is 13 amino acids. V dropped 5 bases and J dropped 6 bases, with 12 bases sitting between them. CDR3 loop: CASSDGGGDTQYF. The CDR3 DNA is TGTGCCAGCAGCGACGGGGGCGGGGATACGCAGTATTTT.

CDR3 residues: CASSERRGQGANTEAFF. The CDR3 nucleotides read TGTGCCAGCAGTGAAAGAAGGGGTCAGGGGGCTAACACTGAAGCTTTCTTT. The chain carries TRBV2 and TRBJ1-1; 8 nucleotides line up with TRBD1. This CDR3 has 17 residues. Germline V gives CDR1 SNHLY, CDR2 FYNNEI. The ends lost 2 bases at V and 2 bases at J; junction bases unmatched: 10.

This chain joins TRBV2 and TRBJ1-1, with 8 bases that match TRBD1. J was trimmed by 0 bases and V by 8 bases; bases with no gene match: 11. Germline CDR1 is SNHLY and CDR2 is FYNNEI. This CDR3 is built from 16 residues. The CDR3 region is CASLSTGGEMNTEAFF. DNA of the CDR3: TGTGCCAGCCTCTCAACAGGGGGGGAAATGAACACTGAAGCTTTCTTT.

The chain links TRBV4-3 to TRBJ2-1; D possibly corresponds to TRBD1 (6 bases). With 0 bases removed from V and 5 bases from J, the gap between germline ends came to 11 bases. The V gene's germline CDR1 is LGHNA and CDR2 YSLEER. The CDR3 consists of 15 residues. CDR3 bases: TGCGCCAGCAGCCAAGACAGGGGAAGGAACAATGAGCAGTTCTTC. It translates to CASSQDRGRNNEQFF.

The chain combines TRBV5-1 with TRBJ2-7, with 8 positions matching TRBD2. Germline V lookup: CDR1 SGHRS, CDR2 YFSETQ. The CDR3 is made up of 14 amino acids. Losses at the gene ends were 4 bases for V and 10 bases for J; bases not matched to a gene: 13. CDR3 sequence reads: CASSGPGTRPHQYF. The CDR3 region has the DNA TGCGCCAGCAGCGGGCCCGGGACTAGGCCCCATCAGTACTTC. The full variable domain, rest sourced from reference TRBV5-1 and TRBJ2-7, is KAGVTQTPRYLIKTRGQQVTLSCSPISGHRSVSWYQQTPGQGLQFLFEYFSETQRNKGNFPGRFSGRQFSNSRSEMNVSTLELGDSALYLCASSGPGTRPHQYFGPGTRLTVT.

The chain carries TRBV4-1 and TRBJ2-7; D gene uncertain. Germline V gene data show CDR1 as MGHRA and CDR2 as YSYEKL. The CDR3 extends over 15 amino acids. Deletions cut 0 bases from V and 5 bases from J, with 14 bases between. The CDR3 spells CASSQERARRDEQYF. The CDR3 nucleotides are TGCGCCAGCAGCCAAGAAAGGGCTCGCCGGGACGAGCAGTACTTC.

The chain recombines TRBV28 with TRBJ1-3; no clear D. The germline V gene encodes CDR1 MDHEN and CDR2 SYDVKM. V lost 5 bases to trimming and J lost 4 bases, with 15 bases between them. The CDR3 spans 15 residues. CDR3 in amino acids: CASSPFLEGGNTIYF. DNA of the CDR3: TGTGCCAGCAGTCCGTTTCTAGAGGGCGGAAACACCATATATTTT.

This chain connects TRBV6-5 to TRBJ1-5; D remains unclear. Germline CDR1 MNHEY, CDR2 SVGAGI. Deletions cut 5 bases from V and 6 bases from J, with 11 bases between. CDR3 length equals 13 residues. This CDR3 is CASSHPGAQPQHF. The CDR3 DNA reads as TGTGCCAGCAGTCACCCGGGTGCTCAGCCCCAGCATTTT.

V is TRBV5-4 and J is TRBJ1-2, with 8 bases lining up with TRBD1. The V gene end was trimmed by 0 bases and the J gene end by 7 bases; junction bases not matched to a gene: 11. The CDR3 is 16 amino acids. CDR1 SGHNT and CDR2 YYREEE come from the germline V gene (reference sequence). CDR3 bases: TGTGCCAGCAGCTTGGAAGGGCAGGGGGCGCGAAGTGGCTACACCTTC. Translation gives CASSLEGQGARSGYTF.

The chain joins TRBV9 to TRBJ2-7; TRBD1 is a possible D gene (5 bases). V dropped 0 bases and J dropped 3 bases, with 10 bases sitting between them. Germline loops: CDR1 SGDLS, CDR2 YYNGEE. This CDR3 contains 14 residues. Here the CDR3 reads CASSVGPGNYEQYF. Written as DNA, the CDR3 is TGTGCCAGCAGCGTAGGCCCAGGGAACTACGAGCAGTACTTC.